The 24 T cell receptor beta chains given below trace back to one sample, sequenced in a study of control samples from healthy donors and cancer patients. Sequencing used immunoSEQ multiplex PCR; TCRdb keeps in-frame clones, though not all of them. The sample includes 150,000 to 200,000 clones, approximately 92% of them seen just once. Sequenced material: blood. Every receptor here comes from a man younger than 40 in good health.

The V and J genes are TRBV7-3 and TRBJ2-1; 7 bases are shared with TRBD2. Trimming at V came to 4 bases and at J to 0 bases, leaving 3 bases not matched to a gene. The CDR3 has 15 residues. CDR1 and CDR2 from the germline V gene are SGHTA and FQGTGA. In DNA form, the CDR3 reads TGTGCCAGCAGCTCAGCGGGATCCTCCTACAATGAGCAGTTCTTC. Protein: CASSSAGSSYNEQFF.

The rearrangement links TRBV18 to TRBJ2-2; 9 positions agree with TRBD1. The CDR3 consists of 15 residues. V dropped 1 base and J dropped 3; count of bases not matched to a gene: 0. Germline assignment: CDR1 KGHSH and CDR2 LQKENI. The CDR3 here is CASSPRDRDTGELFF. CDR3 DNA sequence: TGTGCCAGCTCACCACGGGACAGGGACACCGGGGAGCTGTTTTTT.

This sequence joins TRBV7-8 and TRBJ2-7; 10 bases align to TRBD2. This CDR3 region has 15 residues. The germline CDR1 and CDR2 sequences are SGHVS and FQNEAQ. The V gene end was trimmed by 6 bases and the J gene end by 0 bases; junction bases not matched to a gene: 5. CDR3 region: CASRSSGSSSYEQYF. As DNA, the CDR3 is TGTGCCAGCAGATCTAGCGGGAGTTCCTCCTACGAGCAGTACTTC.

The chain is built from TRBV14 and TRBJ2-7, with 7 bases matching TRBD1. Germline V CDR1 and CDR2: SGHDN, FVKESK. With 3 bases clipped from V and 2 bases from J, the junction kept 4 bases outside the gene matches. There are 14 residues in the CDR3. CDR3 sequence: CASSQGQLPYEQYF. CDR3 in DNA: TGTGCCAGCAGCCAGGGACAGCTACCCTACGAGCAGTACTTC.

This clone has only a few counts. The same CDR3 can be traced to other DNA sequences in this sample. V is TRBV7-9 and J is TRBJ2-7; the D is unclear. CDR1 is SEHNR, CDR2 FQNEAQ, per germline (reference sequence). V was pared by 5 bases and J by 1 base, with 9 bases between. CDR3 size: 13 residues. CDR3 protein: CASSPGISYEQYF. CDR3 bases: TGTGCCAGCAGCCCCGGTATTTCCTACGAGCAGTACTTC.

The chain uses TRBV5-1 and TRBJ2-3, with D unclear. Trimming took off 0 bases at V and 6 bases at J, with 8 bases between the two ends. CDR1 SGHRS and CDR2 YFSETQ come from the germline V gene. The CDR3 is 13 amino acids. CDR3 amino acids: CASSLGSPDTQYF. CDR3 in DNA: TGCGCCAGCAGCTTGGGGTCTCCCGATACGCAGTATTTT.

The chain uses TRBV19 and TRBJ2-6; D may match TRBD1 or TRBD2 (5 bases each). The germline gives CDR1 LNHDA, CDR2 SQIVND (reference sequence). The CDR3 loop spans 17 amino acids. V was shortened by 0 bases and J by 2 bases, with 11 bases between the two germline ends. This CDR3 is CASSIDPWGTGANVLTF. In DNA form, the CDR3 reads TGTGCCAGTAGTATAGACCCATGGGGGACTGGGGCCAACGTCCTGACTTTC.

Many counts were recorded for this clone. The gene calls are TRBV6-4 and TRBJ2-1, with D perhaps matching TRBD1 or TRBD2 (5 bases each). Between the trimmed V and J ends, which lost 4 bases and 5 bases, there was a span of 12 bases. CDR3 length equals 14 residues. The germline gives CDR1 MRHNA, CDR2 SNTAGT. The CDR3 is CASSGGSANNEQFF. For the CDR3, the DNA is TGTGCCAGCAGTGGGGGGAGCGCCAACAATGAGCAGTTCTTC.

The chain links TRBV7-6 to TRBJ1-6; 9 bases are shared with TRBD1. V dropped 5 bases and J dropped 5; count of bases not matched to a gene: 7. Germline loops: CDR1 SGHVS, CDR2 FNYEAQ. The CDR3 extends over 16 amino acids. The CDR3 here is CASSPRQGENNSPLHF. CDR3 DNA: TGTGCCAGCAGCCCACGACAGGGGGAAAATAATTCACCCCTCCACTTT.

The V and J genes are TRBV5-8 and TRBJ1-2; no clear D. The CDR3 runs 14 residues. Germline V gene data show CDR1 as SGHTS and CDR2 as YDEGEE. The ends were cut back, 0 bases at V and 4 bases at J, with 10 bases in the middle. The DNA for the CDR3 is TGTGCCAGCAGCTTGGGGGCGCGGGGCTATGGCTACACCTTC. This translates into CASSLGARGYGYTF.

In its sample, this clone was seen once. The gene calls are TRBV7-2 and TRBJ2-1; a weak D match, TRBD2 (5 bases). Trimming removed 4 bases from V and 10 bases from J, with 20 bases in between. The CDR3 spans 15 residues. Germline V lookup: CDR1 SGHTA, CDR2 FQGNSA. The CDR3 DNA is TGTGCCAGCAGCTCTCGGGGAACCGCTGGGAGAGAGCAGTTCTTC. This gives the protein CASSSRGTAGREQFF.

V gene TRBV7-3 combines with J gene TRBJ1-6; no clear D gene. V was pared by 5 bases and J by 5 bases, with 13 bases between. There are 15 residues in the CDR3. Per germline, CDR1 SGHTA and CDR2 FQGTGA. The CDR3 protein is CASSARQANNSPLHF. The CDR3 coding sequence is TGTGCCAGCAGCGCCCGCCAAGCCAATAATTCACCCCTCCACTTT.

V and J are TRBV5-6 and TRBJ1-2; D may be TRBD1 (5 bases). Germline V gene sequence: CDR1 SGHDT, CDR2 YYEEEE. There are 14 residues in the CDR3. With 0 bases removed from V and 4 bases from J, the gap between germline ends came to 10 bases. The CDR3 DNA is TGTGCCAGCAGCTTGGTGCAGGGTGCCTATGGCTACACCTTC. Its translation is CASSLVQGAYGYTF. Based on the CDR3 plus reference TRBV5-6 and TRBJ1-2, the full variable domain is DAGVTQSPTHLIKTRGQQVTLRCSPKSGHDTVSWYQQALGQGPQFIFQYYEEEERQRGNFPDRFSGHQFPNYSSELNVNALLLGDSALYLCASSLVQGAYGYTFGSGTRLTVV.

The gene calls are TRBV18 and TRBJ2-7; TRBD1 aligns across 9 bases. Losses at the gene ends were 4 bases for V and 2 bases for J; bases not matched to a gene: 12. Germline V lookup: CDR1 KGHSH, CDR2 LQKENI. The CDR3 covers 17 residues. The CDR3 reads CASSLGSPGQGTYEQYF. The CDR3 bases are TGTGCCAGCTCACTTGGATCTCCGGGACAGGGAACCTACGAGCAGTACTTC. Drawing the rest from reference TRBV18 and TRBJ2-7, the complete variable domain is NAGVMQNPRHLVRRRGQEARLRCSPMKGHSHVYWYRQLPEEGLKFMVYLQKENIIDESGMPKERFSAEFPKEGPSILRIQQVVRGDSAAYFCASSLGSPGQGTYEQYFGPGTRLTVT.

The chain links TRBV30 to TRBJ1-3, with D tentatively TRBD1 (6 bases). Germline V gives CDR1 GTSNPN, CDR2 SVGIG (reference sequence). V was shortened by 0 bases and J by 6 bases, with 12 bases between the two germline ends. The CDR3 runs 14 residues. Here the CDR3 DNA reads TGTGCCTGGAGTGTTGAGGGGGAGGAAAACACCATATATTTT. This gives the protein CAWSVEGEENTIYF.

The rearrangement joins TRBV15 to TRBJ2-1; no clear D gene. This CDR3 region has 14 residues. Germline values: CDR1 LNHNV, CDR2 YYDKDF (reference sequence). Trimming removed 2 bases at V and 0 bases at J, with 5 bases between. CDR3 nucleotide sequence: TGTGCCACCAGCAGAAAGAGCTCCTACAATGAGCAGTTCTTC. Translating it yields CATSRKSSYNEQFF.

This sequence joins TRBV7-9 and TRBJ1-1, with a weak D call TRBD1 (6 bases). The CDR3 length is 13 residues. Germline CDR1 and CDR2: SEHNR and FQNEAQ (reference sequence). V shed 7 bases and J shed 4 bases, with 13 bases lying between them. Here the CDR3 reads CASNQRGGTEAFF. CDR3 in DNA: TGTGCCAGCAACCAGAGGGGGGGCACTGAAGCTTTCTTT.

This sequence joins TRBV2 and TRBJ1-6, with D unclear. Germline assignment: CDR1 SNHLY and CDR2 FYNNEI. The CDR3 contains 12 residues. Trimming took 7 bases from V and 14 from J, leaving 15 bases between them. The CDR3 DNA reads as TGTGCCAGCACCGACACCTCCTCCACCCTCCACTTT. This codes for CASTDTSSTLHF. Filled out from reference TRBV2 and TRBJ1-6, the complete variable domain reads EPEVTQTPSHQVTQMGQEVILRCVPISNHLYFYWYRQILGQKVEFLVSFYNNEISEKSEIFDDQFSVERPDGSNFTLKIRSTKLEDSAMYFCASTDTSSTLHFGNGTRLTVT.

This clone was found a few times. V gene TRBV2 combines with J gene TRBJ1-1, with D maybe TRBD1 (5 bases). In germline, CDR1 is SNHLY, CDR2 FYNNEI. V was pared by 6 bases and J by 5 bases, with 13 bases between. The CDR3 has 13 residues. This CDR3 reads CASRLEGSTEAFF. The DNA of the CDR3 is TGTGCCAGCAGGCTGGAGGGGAGTACTGAAGCTTTCTTT. The full variable domain, in which reference TRBV2 and TRBJ1-1 provide the parts outside the CDR3, is EPEVTQTPSHQVTQMGQEVILRCVPISNHLYFYWYRQILGQKVEFLVSFYNNEISEKSEIFDDQFSVERPDGSNFTLKIRSTKLEDSAMYFCASRLEGSTEAFFGQGTRLTVV.

This clone was observed a single time. The rearrangement links TRBV5-1 to TRBJ2-1; no clear D gene. The CDR3 is made up of 14 amino acids. Trimming pared 0 bases from V and 8 bases from J, leaving 12 bases between. Looked up from germline, CDR1 is SGHRS and CDR2 is YFSETQ. The CDR3: CASSLAVGPYEQFF. The CDR3 nucleotides are TGCGCCAGCAGCTTGGCCGTCGGGCCCTATGAGCAGTTCTTC.

V gene TRBV9 combines with J gene TRBJ1-2; no reliable D call. The CDR3 runs to 14 residues. The V end lost 4 bases, the J end lost 0 bases, and 10 bases lay between the germline ends. Germline V lookup: CDR1 SGDLS, CDR2 YYNGEE. The CDR3 DNA reads as TGTGCCAGCAGCCCCTCGGAAACTAACTATGGCTACACCTTC. This encodes CASSPSETNYGYTF.

This chain joins TRBV3-1 (or the pseudogene TRBV3-2) and TRBJ1-5; D perhaps matches TRBD1 (5 bases). V dropped 1 base and J dropped 4 bases, with 14 bases sitting between them. Germline values: CDR1 LGHDT, CDR2 YNNKEL (reference sequence). The CDR3 sequence is 16 residues long. The CDR3 reads CASSQGSGLTNQPQHF. CDR3 sequence (DNA): TGTGCCAGCAGCCAAGGATCAGGGTTGACGAATCAGCCCCAGCATTTT.

In regard to this clone: Other DNA sequences in the same sample also yield this CDR3. CDR3 residues: CASSPGTGGNQPQHF. CDR3 in DNA: TGCGCCAGCAGCCCAGGGACAGGGGGGAATCAGCCCCAGCATTTT. The chain couples TRBV5-1 to TRBJ1-5; the match to TRBD1 covers 11 bases. Germline trimming cut 4 bases from V and 4 bases from J; bases unmatched to any gene: 4. Germline V gives CDR1 SGHRS, CDR2 YFSETQ. The CDR3 totals 15 residues.

This clone was seen just once. The rearrangement links TRBV7-9 to TRBJ1-2; 7 nucleotides agree with TRBD1. The CDR3 has 12 amino acids. Germline CDR1 SEHNR, CDR2 FQNEAQ (reference sequence). J was trimmed by 3 bases and V by 7 bases; bases with no gene match: 2. CDR3 amino acids: CASTRGDYGYTF. CDR3 coding DNA: TGTGCCAGCACCAGGGGGGACTATGGCTACACCTTC.